A selection of T cell receptor beta chains follows, all from one sample in a study of CD8+ T cells in alopecia areata. Here immunoSEQ multiplex PCR was the method, and the copy in TCRdb shows in-frame clones only, minus some. This sample has 150,000 to 200,000 clones, with around three fifths found just once. The sequencing here drew on CD4+ T cells sorted from blood, taken at week 4, from a patient treated with tofacitinib. These TCRs come from a human donor with alopecia areata. CDR3s include the opening cysteine and the closing phenylalanine or tryptophan. The order of the fields is clone size, V gene, J gene, D gene, CDR3 DNA, CDR3 protein. The D gene is left open where the match is weak. Clone size is not always given. Where it is, it says once, few, many or a class for expanded clones.

clone size: -
V gene: TRBV29-1
J gene: TRBJ2-6
D gene: -
CDR3 DNA: TGCAGCGTTGTAACCTCTGGGGCCAACGTCCTGACTTTC
CDR3 protein: CSVVTSGANVLTF

clone size: -
V gene: TRBV7-2
J gene: TRBJ2-3
D gene: TRBD1
CDR3 DNA: TGTGCCAGCAGCGGGGGCCGGGACAGGGTCTTTGATACGCAGTATTTT
CDR3 protein: CASSGGRDRVFDTQYF

clone size: few
V gene: TRBV9
J gene: TRBJ2-5
D gene: TRBD2
CDR3 DNA: TGTGCCAGCAGCGTAGCAGCGGGGGGGTCGGGGCAAGAGACCCAGTACTTC
CDR3 protein: CASSVAAGGSGQETQYF

clone size: -
V gene: TRBV29-1
J gene: TRBJ2-3
D gene: -
CDR3 DNA: TGCAGCGTTGCAGGGTTACTCGGCACAGATACGCAGTATTTT
CDR3 protein: CSVAGLLGTDTQYF

clone size: few
V gene: TRBV7-9
J gene: TRBJ1-5
D gene: TRBD1
CDR3 DNA: TGTGCCAGCAGCACAGGGGGCAATCAGCCCCAGCATTTT
CDR3 protein: CASSTGGNQPQHF

clone size: -
V gene: TRBV18
J gene: TRBJ1-2
D gene: -
CDR3 DNA: TGTGCCAGCTCCGGAGGATTTCAGGGGAGAGGCTACACCTTC
CDR3 protein: CASSGGFQGRGYTF

clone size: -
V gene: TRBV5-6
J gene: TRBJ2-1
D gene: TRBD1
CDR3 DNA: TGTGCCAGCAGCTGGTGGGACAGGACGATAGAGCAGTTCTTC
CDR3 protein: CASSWWDRTIEQFF

clone size: few
V gene: TRBV29-1
J gene: TRBJ2-3
D gene: -
CDR3 DNA: TGCAGCGTTGAATGGGGCGGCCGTAGCACAGATACGCAGTATTTT
CDR3 protein: CSVEWGGRSTDTQYF

clone size: -
V gene: TRBV30
J gene: TRBJ1-1
D gene: -
CDR3 DNA: TGTGCCCAAAAGGGGAGGAACACTGAAGCTTTCTTT
CDR3 protein: CAQKGRNTEAFF

clone size: -
V gene: TRBV11-2
J gene: TRBJ2-7
D gene: -
CDR3 DNA: TGTGCCAGCAGGCCTCCGGGACATGGAACCTACGAGCAGTACTTC
CDR3 protein: CASRPPGHGTYEQYF

clone size: once
V gene: TRBV5-1
J gene: TRBJ1-5
D gene: -
CDR3 DNA: TGCGCCAGCAGTGAGGCACCTAATCAGCCCCAGCATTTT
CDR3 protein: CASSEAPNQPQHF

clone size: once
V gene: TRBV11-2
J gene: TRBJ2-5
D gene: -
CDR3 DNA: TGTGCCAGCAGCTTCGAGCTGGGGTGGGAGACCCAGTACTTC
CDR3 protein: CASSFELGWETQYF

clone size: -
V gene: TRBV30
J gene: TRBJ1-5
D gene: -
CDR3 DNA: TGTGCCTGGAGTTTCAAGGGAATTCAGCCCCAGCATTTT
CDR3 protein: CAWSFKGIQPQHF

clone size: few
V gene: TRBV5-1
J gene: TRBJ2-3
D gene: TRBD2
CDR3 DNA: TGCGCCAGCAGCATAGGGACTAGTAAGGATACGCAGTATTTT
CDR3 protein: CASSIGTSKDTQYF

clone size: once
V gene: TRBV5-1
J gene: TRBJ2-5
D gene: TRBD2
CDR3 DNA: TGCGCCAGCACCCTGCGGGCTAGCGGGGGGGAGACCCAGTACTTC
CDR3 protein: CASTLRASGGETQYF

clone size: -
V gene: TRBV29-1
J gene: TRBJ2-2
D gene: TRBD1
CDR3 DNA: TGCAGCGCCGGACAGGTTGGGAACACCGGGGAGCTGTTTTTT
CDR3 protein: CSAGQVGNTGELFF

clone size: -
V gene: TRBV30
J gene: TRBJ1-6
D gene: TRBD1
CDR3 DNA: TGTGCCTGGACTTCGCCGGGACAGGGAATTTCACCCCTCCACTTT
CDR3 protein: CAWTSPGQGISPLHF

clone size: few
V gene: TRBV5-1
J gene: TRBJ1-2
D gene: TRBD1
CDR3 DNA: TGCGCCAGCAGCCCACCGCCTTCTCTTCGGACAGGCGAAGATGGCTACACCTTC
CDR3 protein: CASSPPPSLRTGEDGYTF

clone size: few
V gene: TRBV29-1
J gene: TRBJ2-7
D gene: -
CDR3 DNA: TGCAGCGTCTGGGACGGGCAGTACGAGCAGTACTTC
CDR3 protein: CSVWDGQYEQYF

clone size: -
V gene: TRBV6-6
J gene: TRBJ2-3
D gene: -
CDR3 DNA: TGTGCCAGCAGGGGGAGCACAGATACGCAGTATTTT
CDR3 protein: CASRGSTDTQYF

clone size: few
V gene: TRBV5-1
J gene: TRBJ1-1
D gene: TRBD1
CDR3 DNA: TGCGCCAGCAGCCCATGGGACAGGGGGAACACTGAAGCTTTCTTT
CDR3 protein: CASSPWDRGNTEAFF

clone size: once
V gene: TRBV6-5
J gene: TRBJ1-1
D gene: -
CDR3 DNA: TGTGCCAGCCGTCGGTCGGGCACTGAAGCTTTCTTT
CDR3 protein: CASRRSGTEAFF

clone size: once
V gene: TRBV10-3
J gene: TRBJ1-2
D gene: -
CDR3 DNA: TGTGCCATCAGTGAGGATGGAGGGGGCTATGGCTACACCTTC
CDR3 protein: CAISEDGGGYGYTF

clone size: -
V gene: TRBV29-1
J gene: TRBJ2-3
D gene: -
CDR3 DNA: TGCAGCGTCCTGACTAGTGGGGCAGATACGCAGTATTTT
CDR3 protein: CSVLTSGADTQYF

clone size: -
V gene: TRBV29-1
J gene: TRBJ2-5
D gene: TRBD1
CDR3 DNA: TGCAGCGTTGGGACAGGCCAAGAGACCCAGTACTTC
CDR3 protein: CSVGTGQETQYF

clone size: -
V gene: TRBV23-1
J gene: TRBJ2-7
D gene: -
CDR3 DNA: TGCGCCAGCAGTCAAAAGGAGGGGGTTGGCTACGAGCAGTACTTC
CDR3 protein: CASSQKEGVGYEQYF

clone size: -
V gene: TRBV18
J gene: TRBJ1-2
D gene: -
CDR3 DNA: TGTGCCAGCATCAGGGACCCCGGGAGGACTTATGGCTACACCTTC
CDR3 protein: CASIRDPGRTYGYTF

clone size: once
V gene: TRBV4-1
J gene: TRBJ1-6
D gene: -
CDR3 DNA: TGCGCCAGCAGCCATCCTCTTTCAAGGGTTGATAATTCACCCCTCCACTTT
CDR3 protein: CASSHPLSRVDNSPLHF